One sample yielded the 3 T cell receptor beta chains listed below, sequenced in a study of blood T cell repertoires in COVID-19. Generated by immunoSEQ multiplex PCR, the TCRdb table keeps only in-frame clones and is missing some. Of a few hundred thousand clones in the sample, nearly 90% are singletons; the top ten hold over 13%. The sequenced sample consisted of PBMCs or T cells enriched from blood (not recorded which). Every receptor here comes from a man under 40 who had been exposed to COVID-19.

The chain employs TRBV2 and TRBJ2-5; D unresolved. With 5 bases removed from V and 0 bases from J, the gap between germline ends came to 4 bases. Germline lookup yields CDR1 SNHLY and CDR2 FYNNEI. The length of the CDR3 is 12 residues. The CDR3 sequence: CASSIYQETQYF. The CDR3 nucleotides are TGTGCCAGCAGTATCTACCAAGAGACCCAGTACTTC.

The genes are TRBV4-1 and TRBJ2-3; 7 bases align to TRBD1. V lost 2 bases to trimming and J lost 2 bases; unmatched junction nucleotides: 13. The germline CDR1 and CDR2 sequences are MGHRA and YSYEKL. CDR3 length: 18 residues. CDR3 protein: CASSQMTGPTLITDTQYF. The CDR3 DNA is TGCGCCAGCAGCCAAATGACAGGGCCCACTCTTATCACAGATACGCAGTATTTT.

This clone has only a few counts. The rearrangement uses TRBV7-9 and TRBJ1-1; the match to TRBD1 covers 9 bases. V dropped 4 bases and J dropped 9; count of bases not matched to a gene: 3. Per germline, CDR1 SEHNR and CDR2 FQNEAQ (reference sequence). The CDR3 has 12 residues. In nucleotides, the CDR3 is TGTGCCAGCAGCTCGGACAGGGGTCAAGCTTTCTTT. Translation gives CASSSDRGQAFF.